This passage covers 30 T cell receptor beta chains from one sample sequenced in a study of shared clonotypes between healthy human individuals. Naive CD8 cells, CD45RO-negative and positively selected for CCR7, excluded terminally differentiated effector memory CD45RA+ cells. Using immunoSEQ multiplex PCR, the repertoire was profiled, and TCRdb retains in-frame clones only, with some absent. The sample includes approximately 810,000 clones, more than 85% seen only once; the top ten take around 24%. Sequencing was done on a sample of naive CD8+ T cells sorted from blood. The receptors here all came from a man between 25 and 39 years old in good health.

The genes are TRBV4-1 and TRBJ1-1, with a possible D match to TRBD1 (6 bases). Germline CDR1 is MGHRA and CDR2 is YSYEKL. There are 14 residues in the CDR3. Trimming removed 3 bases at V and 3 bases at J, with 11 bases between. This CDR3 is CASSHDRSYTEAFF. The CDR3, as DNA: TGCGCCAGCAGCCACGACAGGTCTTACACTGAAGCTTTCTTT.

J is TRBJ1-1 and V is TRBV29-1, with D unresolved. V was clipped by 7 bases and J by 6 bases, with 15 bases between them. Germline CDR1 SQVTM, CDR2 ANQGSEA. CDR3 length: 12 amino acids. This CDR3 is CSGMGGEAEAFF. The CDR3 DNA reads as TGCAGCGGGATGGGCGGGGAGGCTGAAGCTTTCTTT.

The chain employs TRBV11-2 and TRBJ2-1, with D hard to call. Looked up from germline, CDR1 is SGHAT and CDR2 is FQNNGV. The CDR3 has 16 residues. The V end was cut by 4 bases, the J end by 0 bases, with 13 bases between. CDR3 in DNA: TGTGCCAGCAGCTCCGACTTCATTGGCTCCTACAATGAGCAGTTCTTC. It codes for CASSSDFIGSYNEQFF.

The rearrangement joins TRBV27 to TRBJ2-1, with 8 bases identical to TRBD2. CDR3 length: 15 amino acids. The V gene end was trimmed by 3 bases and the J gene end by 8 bases; junction bases not matched to a gene: 9. Germline V gene lookup returns CDR1 MNHEY and CDR2 SMNVEV (reference sequence). The CDR3 DNA follows: TGTGCCAGCAGTTTCTTTGGGACTAGTACCCATGAGCAGTTCTTC. This gives the protein CASSFFGTSTHEQFF.

The V call is TRBV28, the J call TRBJ2-1; D is ambiguous. V lost 4 bases and J 4 bases, leaving 11 bases between the germline ends. Germline CDR1 is MDHEN and CDR2 is SYDVKM. This CDR3 is 14 amino acids long. This CDR3 is CASSSLRSYNEQFF. The CDR3 region has the DNA TGTGCCAGCAGTTCCCTTCGCAGTTACAATGAGCAGTTCTTC.

The chain carries TRBV10-1 and TRBJ2-7; D is unclear. The V gene's germline CDR1 is WNHNN and CDR2 SYGVQD (reference sequence). CDR3 length equals 13 residues. V lost 2 bases and J 6 bases, leaving 11 bases between the germline ends. In DNA form, the CDR3 reads TGCGCCAGCAGTGAGGTTACGGGCGGCGAGCAGTACTTC. Protein product: CASSEVTGGEQYF.

V usage is TRBV7-9 and J usage is TRBJ2-2; D remains ambiguous. The CDR3 runs to 14 residues. The germline gives CDR1 SEHNR, CDR2 FQNEAQ (reference sequence). The V and J ends lost 5 bases and 0 bases respectively, with 7 bases between them. Here the CDR3 DNA reads TGTGCCAGCAGCACGATCGCGAACACCGGGGAGCTGTTTTTT. This encodes CASSTIANTGELFF.

The V and J genes are TRBV4-3 and TRBJ2-7; D perhaps matches TRBD1 (6 bases). Germline assignment: CDR1 LGHNA and CDR2 YSLEER. This CDR3 comprises 15 residues. V dropped 0 bases and J dropped 4 bases, with 13 bases sitting between them. The CDR3 loop reads CASSQETGNLYEQYF. In nucleotides, the CDR3 is TGCGCCAGCAGCCAAGAAACAGGGAACTTATACGAGCAGTACTTC.

This chain connects TRBV7-2 to TRBJ2-1; D gene uncertain. With 5 bases removed from V and 9 bases from J, the gap between germline ends came to 17 bases. The CDR3 is made up of 14 amino acids. Germline V gene sequence: CDR1 SGHTA, CDR2 FQGNSA. The CDR3 DNA follows: TGTGCCAGCAGCCTGCTTATTGGGTTCGCTGAGCAGTTCTTC. The encoded protein is CASSLLIGFAEQFF.

This chain connects TRBV30 to TRBJ2-2; no definite D call. Germline V gene lookup returns CDR1 GTSNPN and CDR2 SVGIG (reference sequence). V lost 3 bases and J lost 1, with 15 bases in between. This CDR3 has 16 amino acids. The CDR3 sequence is CAWRGWVGLNTGELFF. The CDR3 nucleotides read TGTGCCTGGAGAGGGTGGGTGGGGTTGAACACCGGGGAGCTGTTTTTT.

V usage is TRBV23-1 and J usage is TRBJ2-7; the D is unclear. Being an ORF, TRBV23-1 has a function that is uncertain. V lost 0 bases and J lost 12, with 9 bases in between. This CDR3 contains 11 residues. The CDR3 region has the DNA TGCGCCAGCAGTCAATCGACGACATGGTACTTC. Amino acids: CASSQSTTWYF.

The count of this clone is one. The chain links TRBV7-9 to TRBJ2-7; tentatively, D is TRBD1 (6 bases). Germline-derived CDR1 and CDR2 are SEHNR and FQNEAQ (reference sequence). Trimming cost V 1 base and J 6 bases, with 19 bases left between them. The CDR3 spans 16 residues. This chain's CDR3 is CASSLGRWGQSGEQYF. The CDR3 DNA follows: TGTGCCAGCAGCTTAGGGAGATGGGGGCAGTCGGGCGAGCAGTACTTC.

This clone came up once. This sequence joins TRBV7-8 and TRBJ2-1; D is uncertain. This CDR3 contains 15 residues. Per the germline V gene, CDR1 is SGHVS and CDR2 is FQNEAQ. V was shortened by 0 bases and J by 8 bases, with 14 bases between the two germline ends. The DNA for the CDR3 is TGTGCCAGCAGCTTAGCGCCAGGTTTGGTTGATGAGCAGTTCTTC. This translates into CASSLAPGLVDEQFF.

The chain joins TRBV19 to TRBJ1-5; TRBD1 might be the D (5 bases). The CDR3 is made up of 15 amino acids. Trimming removed 1 base from V and 8 bases from J, with 15 bases in between. In germline, CDR1 is LNHDA, CDR2 SQIVND (reference sequence). CDR3 in DNA: TGTGCCAGTAGTATAGCATTTAGCGGCAGGGAGCCCCAGCATTTT. Translated: CASSIAFSGREPQHF.

The chain carries TRBV7-3 and TRBJ2-3, with TRBD1 matching 8 bases. The germline gives CDR1 SGHTA, CDR2 FQGTGA. CDR3 length equals 15 residues. Trimming at V came to 2 bases and at J to 6 bases, leaving 7 bases not matched to a gene. CDR3 DNA sequence: TGTGCCAGCAGCTTAGGGCAGGGGGCGCGGGATACGCAGTATTTT. Residues: CASSLGQGARDTQYF.

This chain joins TRBV5-1 and TRBJ2-7; a weak D match, TRBD2 (6 bases). The CDR3 has 16 amino acids. Trimming removed 4 bases from V and 1 base from J, with 18 bases in between. Germline values: CDR1 SGHRS, CDR2 YFSETQ. CDR3 in amino acids: CASSMAGSSGSYEQYF. The CDR3 coding sequence is TGCGCCAGCAGCATGGCTGGGAGTAGCGGTTCCTACGAGCAGTACTTC.

V and J are TRBV4-1 and TRBJ2-2; 8 bases are shared with TRBD1. Germline V gene data show CDR1 as MGHRA and CDR2 as YSYEKL. CDR3 length: 14 amino acids. The ends lost 4 bases at V and 7 bases at J; junction bases unmatched: 5. CDR3 sequence (DNA): TGCGCCAGCAGCCTGGACAGGGCGGACGGGGAGCTGTTTTTT. Translating gives CASSLDRADGELFF.

In regard to this clone: An end of the junction does not agree with germline; a read error may underlie this. This chain joins TRBV7-7 and TRBJ2-5; D unresolved. Germline CDR1 and CDR2: SSHAT and FNYEAQ (reference sequence). This CDR3 has 14 residues. The CDR3 spells CASSLGGPKETQYF. CDR3 nucleotide sequence: TGTGCTAGCAGCTTAGGTGGACCGAAAGAGACCCAGTACTTC.

The V and J genes are TRBV11-2 and TRBJ2-1; TRBD2 might be the D (7 bases). Germline V gene sequence: CDR1 SGHAT, CDR2 FQNNGV. The V end was cut by 5 bases, the J end by 6 bases, with 17 bases between. The CDR3 length is 15 residues. The CDR3: CASSPRWGGLNEQFF. In DNA form, the CDR3 reads TGTGCCAGCAGCCCCCGGTGGGGGGGGCTCAATGAGCAGTTCTTC.

This clone was observed once. The CDR3 reads CASSRVNGPTYEQYF. CDR3 DNA sequence: TGCGCCAGCAGCCGAGTGAATGGGCCAACCTACGAGCAGTACTTC. This chain joins TRBV4-1 and TRBJ2-7; D gene ambiguous. CDR3 length equals 15 residues. Between the trimmed V and J ends, which lost 4 bases and 2 bases, there was a span of 15 bases. CDR1 is MGHRA and CDR2 is YSYEKL in the germline V gene.

This clone was seen only once. The rearrangement links TRBV11-2 to TRBJ2-1; D is perhaps TRBD1 or TRBD2 (5 bases each). The V end was cut by 3 bases, the J end by 0 bases, with 18 bases between. The CDR3 runs to 18 residues. Germline V gene sequence: CDR1 SGHAT, CDR2 FQNNGV. The CDR3 DNA is TGTGCCAGCAGCTTTTACGGCCGAGGGACCAGCTCCTACAATGAGCAGTTCTTC. Amino acids: CASSFYGRGTSSYNEQFF. Together with reference TRBV11-2 and TRBJ2-1, the CDR3 gives the full variable domain: EAGVAQSPRYKIIEKRQSVAFWCNPISGHATLYWYQQILGQGPKLLIQFQNNGVVDDSQLPKDRFSAERLKGVDSTLKIQPAKLEDSAVYLCASSFYGRGTSSYNEQFFGPGTRLTVL.

This chain uses TRBV7-3 with TRBJ2-1, with unresolved D. V was pared by 5 bases and J by 7 bases, with 12 bases between. The CDR3 is 13 residues long. Germline V gene lookup returns CDR1 SGHTA and CDR2 FQGTGA. The CDR3 protein is CASSPSIGNEQFF. The CDR3, as DNA: TGTGCCAGCAGCCCCAGCATTGGGAATGAGCAGTTCTTC.

This clone was counted a single time. The CDR3 bases are TGCGCCAGCAGCCAAGATCCGGCAGGGGGCTTCTCCTACGAGCAGTACTTC. Translation: CASSQDPAGGFSYEQYF. The chain couples TRBV4-1 to TRBJ2-7; 8 nucleotides align to TRBD1. This CDR3 has 17 residues. V dropped 0 bases and J dropped 0; count of bases not matched to a gene: 7. CDR1 and CDR2 (germline): MGHRA, YSYEKL.

The chain couples TRBV9 to TRBJ1-1; TRBD1 matches 8 bases. Germline assignment: CDR1 SGDLS and CDR2 YYNGEE. V lost 4 bases to trimming and J lost 3 bases; unmatched junction nucleotides: 8. The CDR3 is made up of 15 amino acids. As DNA, the CDR3 is TGTGCCAGCAGCTACCAGGGGGCAGGGGACACTGAAGCTTTCTTT. This translates into CASSYQGAGDTEAFF.

This chain uses TRBV7-9 with TRBJ2-5; no reliable D call. The CDR3 covers 14 residues. In germline, CDR1 is SEHNR, CDR2 FQNEAQ (reference sequence). V lost 7 bases and J 2 bases, leaving 14 bases between the germline ends. CDR3 DNA sequence: TGTGCCAGCACCTCGGGCTTTTTGCAAGAGACCCAGTACTTC. Protein sequence: CASTSGFLQETQYF.

The rearrangement uses TRBV27 and TRBJ2-3, with D perhaps given as TRBD1 or TRBD2 (7 bases each). The V gene's germline CDR1 is MNHEY and CDR2 SMNVEV (reference sequence). Trimming left V 5 bases short and J 4 bases short, with 19 bases between. CDR3 length: 16 residues. DNA of the CDR3: TGTGCCAGCAGTCCTTGGGACAGTCTAGCGGCAGATACGCAGTATTTT. Translated: CASSPWDSLAADTQYF.

This CDR3 is CASTGEAEDQPQHF. The CDR3 DNA reads as TGTGCCAGCACCGGTGAGGCAGAGGATCAGCCCCAGCATTTT. The chain joins TRBV28 to TRBJ1-5, with D uncertain. Germline values: CDR1 MDHEN, CDR2 SYDVKM. The CDR3 extends over 14 amino acids. V lost 7 bases and J 5 bases, leaving 15 bases between the germline ends.

This chain joins TRBV6-6 and TRBJ1-5; possibly TRBD1 for D (5 bases). CDR1 is MNHNY and CDR2 is SVGAGI in the germline V gene (reference sequence). V gave up 6 bases and J gave up 6 bases, with 15 bases separating them. The CDR3 contains 14 residues. CDR3 nucleotide sequence: TGTGCCAGCAGCAACGGGGGAACGGGTCAGCCCCAGCATTTT. It encodes CASSNGGTGQPQHF.

This chain joins TRBV7-9 and TRBJ1-2, with unresolved D. Deletions cut 5 bases from V and 8 bases from J, with 12 bases between. The CDR3 covers 12 residues. Germline V lookup: CDR1 SEHNR, CDR2 FQNEAQ (reference sequence). As DNA, the CDR3 is TGTGCCAGCAGCCACACCCCAGTAGGCTACACCTTC. Protein product: CASSHTPVGYTF.

The gene calls are TRBV7-9 and TRBJ2-7; a possible D gene is TRBD1 (8 bases). Germline CDR1 is SEHNR and CDR2 is FQNEAQ (reference sequence). Trimming left V 3 bases short and J 9 bases short, with 12 bases between. This CDR3 is built from 12 residues. The CDR3 reads CASSLTGEGQYF. CDR3 bases: TGTGCCAGCAGCTTGACAGGGGAGGGGCAGTACTTC.